This is a list of T cell receptor beta chains from one sample in a study of neoadjuvant nivolumab and ipilimumab in lung cancer. Sequenced by immunoSEQ multiplex PCR; TCRdb stores in-frame clones only, minus some. The sample consists of approximately 9,000 clones, approximately 87% of them appearing once. Source: tumor tissue, taken after neoadjuvant nivolumab, alone or with ipilimumab, at or shortly before surgery. The source of these receptors is an adult with non-small cell lung cancer. Each CDR3 is given with its conserved first and last residue. The D gene is left open where the match is weak. Clone size appears in some rows only: once, few, many, or a class for an expanded clone.

cdr3_aa	cdr3_nt	v_call	j_call	clone_size	d_call	cdr3_length
CAWSVGFKNTEAFF	TGTGCCTGGAGTGTTGGATTTAAGAACACTGAAGCTTTCTTT	TRBV30	TRBJ1-1	-	-	14
CASSVDRTPYGYTF	TGTGCCAGCAGCGTAGATAGGACACCCTATGGCTACACCTTC	TRBV9	TRBJ1-2	-	-	14
CASSLVGQGNYGYTF	TGTGCCAGCAGCTTAGTTGGGCAGGGAAACTATGGCTACACCTTC	TRBV7-9	TRBJ1-2	few	-	15
CASSRRRGTAWDEQFF	TGCGCCAGCAGCCGAAGGAGGGGGACAGCATGGGATGAGCAGTTCTTC	TRBV4-1	TRBJ2-1	-	-	16
CAFSRITTDTQYF	TGTGCCTTTTCCAGAATTACCACAGATACGCAGTATTTT	TRBV30	TRBJ2-3	-	-	13
CASSDLLPQHF	TGCGCCAGCAGCGACCTTCTGCCCCAGCATTTT	TRBV5-1	TRBJ1-5	-	-	11
CSVVGRNTEAFF	TGCAGCGTTGTTGGCAGGAACACTGAAGCTTTCTTT	TRBV29-1	TRBJ1-1	few	-	12
CASSIDLRRAQETQYF	TGTGCCAGTAGTATAGATCTTAGGAGGGCCCAAGAGACCCAGTACTTC	TRBV19	TRBJ2-5	medium-sized	-	16
CASSLEVRTEAFF	TGTGCCAGCAGCTTAGAGGTACGCACTGAAGCTTTCTTT	TRBV7-2	TRBJ1-1	-	-	13
CAWTEGTDYEQYF	TGTGCCTGGACCGAAGGGACAGACTACGAGCAGTACTTC	TRBV30	TRBJ2-7	-	TRBD1	13
CASKRQFSYNSPLHF	TGTGCCAGTAAAAGACAGTTTTCGTATAATTCACCCCTCCACTTT	TRBV19	TRBJ1-6	-	-	15
CASSYSRGTGTGEQFF	TGTGCCAGCAGTTACTCGAGGGGCACAGGGACTGGGGAGCAGTTCTTC	TRBV6-5	TRBJ2-1	-	-	16
CASSSLAGAASEQFF	TGTGCCAGCAGCTCGTTAGCGGGGGCCGCCTCTGAGCAGTTCTTC	TRBV7-9	TRBJ2-1	few	TRBD2	15
CASSPGDDTYEQYF	TGCGCCAGCAGCCCCGGGGACGACACCTACGAGCAGTACTTC	TRBV5-1	TRBJ2-7	few	-	14
CASSSTSMEGEQYF	TGTGCCAGCAGCTCGACCTCTATGGAAGGCGAGCAGTACTTC	TRBV5-4	TRBJ2-7	-	-	14
CASSIGALYGYTF	TGTGCCAGCAGTATAGGGGCCCTCTATGGCTACACCTTC	TRBV25-1	TRBJ1-2	-	-	13
CASSQVRAGADNEQFF	TGCGCCAGCAGCCAAGTACGAGCGGGGGCGGACAATGAGCAGTTCTTC	TRBV4-1	TRBJ2-1	-	TRBD2	16
CASSEYSSRENEQFF	TGTGCCAGCAGTGAATATTCTTCTCGGGAGAATGAGCAGTTCTTC	TRBV2	TRBJ2-1	-	-	15
CASSLLGGEGTEAFF	TGCGCCAGCAGCTTGCTCGGGGGTGAAGGCACTGAAGCTTTCTTT	TRBV5-1	TRBJ1-1	once	-	15
CASSPSGRYNEQFF	TGTGCCAGCAGCCCCAGCGGGAGGTACAATGAGCAGTTCTTC	TRBV11-1	TRBJ2-1	once	TRBD2	14
CASSLSTANEKLFF	TGTGCCAGCAGTTTATCGACAGCAAATGAAAAACTGTTTTTT	TRBV27	TRBJ1-4	few	-	14
CSVEIPQGGARYNEQFF	TGCAGCGTTGAAATCCCGCAGGGTGGTGCTAGGTACAATGAGCAGTTCTTC	TRBV29-1	TRBJ2-1	-	-	17
CASSPNRGDEAFF	TGTGCCAGCAGCCCGAACCGGGGGGACGAAGCTTTCTTT	TRBV7-6	TRBJ1-1	once	-	13
CASSTGRQFYGYTF	TGTGCCAGCAGCACGGGACGGCAGTTCTATGGCTACACCTTC	TRBV5-4	TRBJ1-2	-	-	14